Below, one T cell receptor (beta chain) is given with its context. The specificity of this receptor is unknown. The sample holds no much larger clone one base away, and base qualities are not on file. Libraries were made using PCR. TCRdb lists the instrument as Illumina HiSeq 2500. Molecular barcoding was employed in the preparation of TCR libraries, with unique molecular identifiers being used to normalize TCRbeta repertoire quantification. Using fastp trimming at Q25 and MiXCR clonotype assembly, TCRdb reanalyzed the public sequencing data and kept in-frame beta chains. Entries that share a CDR3 protein sequence are merged under the most common genes and DNA. This sample comprises about 540,000 distinct CDR3 sequences, approximately 20% of them detected only once. About 3.1% of the sample is in the top ten clones. This record belongs to a study of T-cell reconstitution after alpha-beta-depleted transplantation in children (dated by TCRdb to the mid-2010s). With regard to the full study: The study quantitatively tracked T-cell immune reconstitution after TCRalphabeta/CD19-depleted allogeneic hematopoietic cell transplantation in children using TCR repertoire profiling.

CDR1 SGHRS and CDR2 YFSETQ are derived from the germline V gene. Including the terminal cysteine and phenylalanine, the CDR3 comprises 15 residues. Solely the CDR3 DNA is kept, with 45 bases framed from the first base. The trim is 0 bases for V and 0 bases for J, with a gap of 9 bases between the germline ends. The chain employs TRBV5-1 and TRBJ1-1; no D segment can be confidently identified. Specimen: PBMCs from the stem cell graft donor, collected from the stem cell graft. This sequence originates from a human donor who donated a stem cell graft to a child with acute lymphoblastic leukemia. Here is the DNA: TGCGCCAGCAGCTTGGATGGGCGGTTGAACACTGAAGCTTTCTTT. This translates into CASSLDGRLNTEAFF.